One and the same sample provided the 22 T cell receptor beta chains below, sequenced in a study of breast tumors, draining lymph nodes, adjacent tissues. TCRdb recomputed calls from the multiplex PCR reads with MiXCR, one row per CDR3 protein. Of about 230,000 distinct CDR3 sequences in the sample, about 30% were seen once. The lymph nodes were axillary draining lymph nodes from breast cancer patients. The sample taken for sequencing was axillary lymph node tissue. These receptors were taken from a female donor with breast cancer. Some clones in this sample may be carry-over from other donors' samples.

A single count supports this clonotype. The chain has TRBV7-9 and TRBJ2-3; 8 bases align to TRBD2. V was pared by 5 bases and J by 11 bases, with 15 bases of the junction left unmatched. Germline CDR1 SEHNR, CDR2 FQNEAQ (reference sequence). The CDR3 length is 15 residues. DNA for the CDR3: TGTGCCAGCAGCCCAGCAGGGACTAGGATCAATGAGCAGTATTTT. Its protein product is CASSPAGTRINEQYF.

This clonotype was picked up many times. The V call is TRBV15, the J call TRBJ2-1; D is uncertain. The CDR3 spans 11 residues. Between the trimmed V and J ends, which lost 8 bases and 9 bases, there was a span of 11 bases. In germline, CDR1 is LNHNV, CDR2 YYDKDF (reference sequence). The CDR3: CATGRRTEQFF. Written as DNA, the CDR3 is TGTGCCACCGGACGCCGGACTGAGCAGTTCTTC.

This clonotype was recorded a few times. The CDR3: CASSPGTSGRSSYNEQFF. The CDR3 DNA is TGTGCCAGCAGCCCAGGGACTAGCGGGAGAAGCTCCTACAATGAGCAGTTCTTC. This chain joins TRBV3-1 and TRBJ2-1; TRBD2 matches 14 bases. Germline-derived CDR1 and CDR2 are LGHDT and YNNKEL (reference sequence). This CDR3 has 18 amino acids. The V and J ends lost 4 bases and 0 bases, in that order; junction bases with no gene match: 5.

Concerning this clonotype itself: A much larger clonotype is one base distant, so this may be a read error. V usage is TRBV5-4 and J usage is TRBJ2-1; 8 bases agree with TRBD1. This CDR3 is 14 amino acids long. Germline assignment: CDR1 SGHNT and CDR2 YYREEE (reference sequence). This chain's CDR3 is CANSQGQGYNEQFF. The CDR3 coding sequence is TGTGCCAACAGCCAAGGACAGGGCTACAATGAGCAGTTCTTC.

Many counts were recorded for this clonotype. The chain recombines TRBV27 with TRBJ1-2, with D uncertain. With 6 bases removed from V and 4 bases from J, the gap between germline ends came to 12 bases. The CDR3 length is 13 residues. The germline gives CDR1 MNHEY, CDR2 SMNVEV (reference sequence). CDR3 residues: CASRKTGGYGYTF. The CDR3 nucleotides read TGTGCCAGCAGGAAGACGGGTGGCTATGGCTACACCTTC.

J is TRBJ1-1 and V is TRBV15; D unclear. Deletions cut 2 bases from V and 5 bases from J, with 12 bases between. The CDR3 covers 14 residues. Germline-derived CDR1 and CDR2 are LNHNV and YYDKDF (reference sequence). The CDR3, as DNA: TGTGCCACCAGCAGATTTATTATTAGGACTGAAGCTTTCTTT. Translating gives CATSRFIIRTEAFF.

The rearrangement links TRBV14 to TRBJ2-7, with a tentative D call TRBD2 (7 bases). Germline assignment: CDR1 SGHDN and CDR2 FVKESK. Trimming removed 1 base at V and 5 bases at J, with 15 bases between. CDR3 size: 15 residues. The DNA for the CDR3 is TGTGCCAGCAGCCAAGGGGGGGGGCGGTTCCACGAGCAGTACTTC. This encodes CASSQGGGRFHEQYF.

There are many counts of this clonotype. This chain links TRBV11-2 with TRBJ2-4; 11 nucleotides match TRBD2. V was clipped by 5 bases and J by 0 bases; unmatched bases: 9. Germline V gene sequence: CDR1 SGHAT, CDR2 FQNNGV. The CDR3 is 18 amino acids. As DNA, the CDR3 is TGTGCCAGCAGCATACTAGCGGGAGAGTCATCAGCCAAAAACATTCAGTACTTC. Amino acids: CASSILAGESSAKNIQYF. Together with reference TRBV11-2 and TRBJ2-4, the CDR3 gives the full variable domain: EAGVAQSPRYKIIEKRQSVAFWCNPISGHATLYWYQQILGQGPKLLIQFQNNGVVDDSQLPKDRFSAERLKGVDSTLKIQPAKLEDSAVYLCASSILAGESSAKNIQYFGAGTRLSVL.

The chain couples TRBV30 to TRBJ2-2; 8 bases line up with TRBD2. With 5 bases clipped from V and 6 bases from J, the junction kept 14 bases outside the gene matches. Germline V gene sequence: CDR1 GTSNPN, CDR2 SVGIG (reference sequence). The CDR3 totals 16 residues. The CDR3 is CAWGIYGSGKAGELFF. CDR3 nucleotides: TGTGCCTGGGGTATTTATGGTAGCGGGAAAGCCGGGGAGCTGTTTTTT.

This clonotype was recorded many times. The chain combines TRBV12-5 with TRBJ2-5, with D perhaps TRBD1 (5 bases). The V and J ends lost 6 bases and 2 bases respectively, with 13 bases between them. CDR1 and CDR2 (germline): LGHNT, FRNRAP. The length of the CDR3 is 14 residues. Here the CDR3 reads CASGARGSQETQYF. DNA of the CDR3: TGTGCTAGTGGAGCTAGGGGTTCGCAAGAGACCCAGTACTTC.

Of note for this clonotype: Germline is not matched at one junction end, which may reflect a read error. The V and J genes are TRBV25-1 and TRBJ1-2; D remains ambiguous. The germline gives CDR1 MGHDK, CDR2 SYGVNS. The CDR3 has 15 residues. The CDR3 DNA sequence: TGTGCCAGCAGTGGTAGTTCCGGGCGGAGCTATGGCTATACCTTC. It codes for CASSGSSGRSYGYTF.

This clonotype was found many times. The chain joins TRBV6-5 to TRBJ1-2; TRBD1 aligns across 8 bases. Per germline, CDR1 MNHEY and CDR2 SVGAGI. Trimming removed 6 bases from V and 4 bases from J; junction bases left unmatched: 19. CDR3 length equals 18 residues. This CDR3 reads CASSPRPGTGWGSYGYTF. In DNA form, the CDR3 reads TGTGCCAGCAGCCCTCGCCCCGGGACAGGCTGGGGAAGCTATGGCTACACCTTC.

This clonotype has a count of ten or more. CDR3 in DNA: TGCGCCAGCAGCTTGTCGGGGTCTCAGACCGGGGAGCTGTTTTTT. The encoded protein is CASSLSGSQTGELFF. The J gene is TRBJ2-2, the V gene TRBV5-1, with TRBD2 as a possible D gene (5 bases). CDR1 is SGHRS and CDR2 is YFSETQ in the germline V gene. The CDR3 covers 15 residues. V was cut by 1 base and J by 5 bases, with 12 bases left in between. The full variable domain, in which reference TRBV5-1 and TRBJ2-2 provide the parts outside the CDR3, is KAGVTQTPRYLIKTRGQQVTLSCSPISGHRSVSWYQQTPGQGLQFLFEYFSETQRNKGNFPGRFSGRQFSNSRSEMNVSTLELGDSALYLCASSLSGSQTGELFFGEGSRLTVL.

The chain joins TRBV24-1 to TRBJ1-2; D gene unclear. Germline-derived CDR1 and CDR2 are KGHDR and SFDVKD. The CDR3 totals 13 residues. V lost 7 bases, J lost 7 bases, and 15 bases lay in between. The CDR3 sequence is CATSQQTWGGYTF. CDR3 sequence (DNA): TGTGCCACCAGCCAACAGACATGGGGTGGCTACACCTTC.

Details on this clonotype: The final CDR3 position lacks the conserved phenylalanine or tryptophan, pointing to a likely read error. The chain is built from TRBV3-1 and TRBJ2-7; D remains unclear. This CDR3 spans 13 amino acids. The germline V gene has CDR1 LGHDT and CDR2 YNNKEL (reference sequence). CDR3 sequence (DNA): TGCGCCAGCAGCCGGCTGATCAGCTACGAGCAGTACCTC. This encodes CASSRLISYEQYL.

Turning to this clonotype: Possible read error: a much larger clone is one base away. V gene TRBV5-8 combines with J gene TRBJ2-4; D not resolved. Trimming cost V 8 bases and J 7 bases, with 16 bases left between them. The CDR3 contains 13 residues. The germline V gene encodes CDR1 SGHTS and CDR2 YDEGEE. The CDR3 loop reads CASKFQAPNIQYF. The CDR3 coding sequence is TGTGCCAGTAAATTCCAGGCGCCGAACATTCAGTACTTC.

This clonotype was recorded many times. The chain uses TRBV5-1 and TRBJ2-7; 16 nucleotides match TRBD2. J was trimmed by 4 bases and V by 4 bases; bases with no gene match: 5. CDR3 length: 16 residues. The germline V gene has CDR1 SGHRS and CDR2 YFSETQ. This chain's CDR3 is CASSRGTSGREYEQYF. DNA for the CDR3: TGCGCCAGCAGCCGGGGGACTAGCGGGAGGGAGTACGAGCAGTACTTC.

Ten or more counts support this clonotype. This chain connects TRBV19 to TRBJ1-5; 8 bases agree with TRBD1. The trim removed 3 bases at V and 4 bases at J, leaving 2 bases unmatched. This CDR3 spans 14 amino acids. Germline loops: CDR1 LNHDA, CDR2 SQIVND (reference sequence). The CDR3 coding sequence is TGTGCCAGTAGTATTCGACAGGGGAATCAGCCCCAGCATTTT. Its translation: CASSIRQGNQPQHF.

In its sample, this clonotype was seen many times. The chain carries TRBV20-1 and TRBJ1-5; 8 bases match TRBD1. This CDR3 has 14 amino acids. From germline, CDR1 is DFQATT and CDR2 SNEGSKA (reference sequence). Trimming took 5 bases from V and 7 from J; bases not matched to a gene: 10. Here the CDR3 reads CSAETGGGGQPQHF. CDR3 DNA sequence: TGCAGTGCTGAAACAGGGGGGGGAGGACAGCCCCAGCATTTT.

This sequence joins TRBV20-1 and TRBJ2-1; 7 bases are shared with TRBD2. The CDR3 runs 15 residues. V lost 2 bases and J lost 6; bases outside the gene matches: 10. Germline CDR1 reads DFQATT; CDR2 reads SNEGSKA (reference sequence). CDR3 DNA: TGCAGTGCTAGAATTGGGACCCGGGGGGTCAATGAGCAGTTCTTC. This sequence encodes CSARIGTRGVNEQFF.

The rearrangement joins TRBV6-4 to TRBJ1-1, with 9 positions matching TRBD1. The CDR3 totals 14 residues. Looked up from germline, CDR1 is MRHNA and CDR2 is SNTAGT. V lost 9 bases to trimming and J lost 1 base; unmatched junction nucleotides: 6. CDR3 coding DNA: TGTGCCAGTCTTCCGGGACAGGGGAACACTGAAGCTTTCTTT. Protein: CASLPGQGNTEAFF.

DNA for the CDR3: TGCAGTGCAATAGCGGGAGGGCCCGGAGATACGCAGTATTTT. It codes for CSAIAGGPGDTQYF. The chain combines TRBV20-1 with TRBJ2-3; the match to TRBD2 covers 11 bases. This CDR3 region has 14 residues. With V trimmed by 6 bases and J by 5 bases, 7 bases remained unmatched. The germline gives CDR1 DFQATT, CDR2 SNEGSKA (reference sequence).